This T cell receptor (beta chain) was identified in a study of T cells after yellow fever vaccination. 5'RACE template switching produced TCR cDNA carrying a universal primer site and UMIs. One entry per CDR3 protein results from TCRdb running MiXCR on the 5' RACE reads. This sample has about 240,000 distinct CDR3 sequences, with 6.9% found just once. The sample holds one count of this clonotype. Its specificity is not known. A much bigger clone sits one base away, suggesting this may be a read error. The study's findings and limits: Researchers cautioned that FACS-sorted repertoires could harbor abundant clonotypes contaminating from the bulk population. Post-booster repertoires again held most primary-vaccination clones (around 95% CD4, 80% to 90% CD8). Weaker in magnitude, the secondary response showed a faster peak on day 5 versus 15.

The CDR3 has 15 residues. V was pared by 4 bases and J by 0 bases, with 12 bases between. Germline CDR1 is MNHEY and CDR2 is SMNVEV (reference sequence). The chain combines TRBV27 with TRBJ2-5, with D maybe TRBD2 (5 bases). The sample was CD4+ T cells sorted from PBMCs, taken 15 days after the yellow fever booster vaccination. This sequence was found in a man younger than 40 who received the YFV17D yellow fever vaccine. This CDR3 reads CASSSGVVDQETQYF. CDR3 bases: TGTGCCAGCAGTTCCGGGGTCGTCGACCAAGAGACCCAGTACTTC.